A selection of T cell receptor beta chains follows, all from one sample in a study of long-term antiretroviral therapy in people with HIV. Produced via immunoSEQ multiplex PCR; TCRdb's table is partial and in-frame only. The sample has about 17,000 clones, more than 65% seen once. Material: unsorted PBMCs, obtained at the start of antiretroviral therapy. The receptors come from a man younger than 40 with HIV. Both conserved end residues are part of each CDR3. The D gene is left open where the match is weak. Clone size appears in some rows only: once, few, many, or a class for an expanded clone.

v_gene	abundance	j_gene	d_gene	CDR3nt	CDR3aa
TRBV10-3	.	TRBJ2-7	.	TGTGCCATCAGTGATGGGGTCTCGGGTTACGAGCAGTACTTC	CAISDGVSGYEQYF
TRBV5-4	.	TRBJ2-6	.	TGTGCCAGCAGCTTGGGGGGCTCTGGGGCCAACGTCCTGACTTTC	CASSLGGSGANVLTF
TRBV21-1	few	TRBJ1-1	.	TGTGCCAGCAGCAACGGGGGGGGGAACACTGAAGCTTTCTTT	CASSNGGGNTEAFF
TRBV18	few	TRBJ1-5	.	TGTGCCAGCTCAAAGGGACAAACCCGACATTTT	CASSKGQTRHF
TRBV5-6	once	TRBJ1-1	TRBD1	TGTGCCAGCAGCACCGGGACAGGGAGAATTCAGGACACTGAAGCTTTCTTT	CASSTGTGRIQDTEAFF
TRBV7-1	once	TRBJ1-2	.	TGTGCCAGCAGCTTAATTCTCCCTCTAGGACACCTAGTCATTAACTATGGCTACACCTTC	CASSLILPLGHLVINYGYTF
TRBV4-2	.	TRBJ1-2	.	TGTGCCAGCAGCCAAGATAAGGGAACCTATGGCTACACCTTC	CASSQDKGTYGYTF
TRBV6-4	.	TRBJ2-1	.	TGTGCCAGCAGTGACTCAGGGCTAGAAAACAATGAGCAGTTCTTC	CASSDSGLENNEQFF
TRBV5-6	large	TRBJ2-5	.	TGTGCCAGCAGCACGGGGGACCCAGGGAAGGAGACCCAGTACTTC	CASSTGDPGKETQYF
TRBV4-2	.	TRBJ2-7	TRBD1	TGTGCCAGCAGCCACGGGACAGGAGAATACGAGCAGTACTTC	CASSHGTGEYEQYF
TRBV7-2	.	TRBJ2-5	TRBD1	TGTGCCAGCAGCTTAGATTCAGGGGTAGGGGGCCCAGAAGAGACCCAGTACTTC	CASSLDSGVGGPEETQYF
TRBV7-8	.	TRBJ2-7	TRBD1	TGTGCCAGCAGCTTGGACAGGGGTAGTACCTACGAGCAGTACTTC	CASSLDRGSTYEQYF
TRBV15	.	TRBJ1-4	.	TGTGCCACCAGCAGTGGCAGGGATGCAACTAATGAAAAACTGTTTTTT	CATSSGRDATNEKLFF
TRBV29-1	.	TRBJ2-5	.	TGCAGCGTTTCACAGTTTCAAGAGACCCAGTACTTC	CSVSQFQETQYF
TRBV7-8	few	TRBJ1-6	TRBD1	TGTGCCAGCAGCTTAGTCGGGACAGGCGATTCACCCCTCCACTTT	CASSLVGTGDSPLHF
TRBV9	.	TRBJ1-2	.	TGTGCCAGCAGCGTCCCTCTACGGAATGGCTACACCTTC	CASSVPLRNGYTF
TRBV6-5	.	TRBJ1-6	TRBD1	TGTGCCAGCAAAGGGACCGGGACAGTCTATTCACCCCTCCACTTT	CASKGTGTVYSPLHF
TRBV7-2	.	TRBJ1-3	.	TGTGCCAGCAGCTTTGACAGAGGAGGAAACACCATATATTTT	CASSFDRGGNTIYF
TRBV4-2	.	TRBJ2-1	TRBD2	TGTGCCAGCAGCCTAAATCCACTAGCGGGGGGTCGGATAGATGAGCAGTTCTTC	CASSLNPLAGGRIDEQFF
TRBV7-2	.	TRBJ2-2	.	TGTGCCAGCAGCTTAGCGGGGGGGCAGGGGGCCGTACGGGAGCTGTTTTTT	CASSLAGGQGAVRELFF
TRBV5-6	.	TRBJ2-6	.	TGTGCCAGCAGGGGGGTTCTAAAAAGGTCGGGGGCCAACGTCCTGACTTTC	CASRGVLKRSGANVLTF
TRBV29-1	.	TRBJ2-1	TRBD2	TGCAGCGTTACTTCGGGACTAGCAGATTACAATGAGCAGTTCTTC	CSVTSGLADYNEQFF
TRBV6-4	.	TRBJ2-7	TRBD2	TGTGCCAGCAAGAAAGCGGGAGCGACCAACGAGGGCCGATACGAGCAGTACTTC	CASKKAGATNEGRYEQYF
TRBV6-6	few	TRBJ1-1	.	TGTGCCAGCACCACTACAGGTGCGAACACTGAAGCTTTCTTT	CASTTTGANTEAFF
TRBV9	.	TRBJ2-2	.	TGTGCCAGCAGAGCCGGGACCTCGAACACCGGGGAGCTGTTTTTT	CASRAGTSNTGELFF
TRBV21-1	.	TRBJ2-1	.	TGTGCCAGCAGCATGGGTAGCGGGAGGGCCGGTGAGCAGTTCTTC	CASSMGSGRAGEQFF
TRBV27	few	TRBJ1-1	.	TGTGCCAGCAGCATAAAGACCATGAACACTGAAGCTTTCTTT	CASSIKTMNTEAFF
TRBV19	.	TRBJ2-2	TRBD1	TGTGCCAGTAGATGGGGGACAGGAAACACCGGGGAGCTGTTTTTT	CASRWGTGNTGELFF
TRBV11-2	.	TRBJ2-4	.	TGTGCCAGCAGCTTAGTTACTCGTCAAACTATCCGGCAAAACATTCAGTACTTC	CASSLVTRQTIRQNIQYF
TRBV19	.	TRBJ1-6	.	TGTGCCAGTAGTCCACCCCCGGGAGGGGTTAATTCACCCCTCCACTTT	CASSPPPGGVNSPLHF
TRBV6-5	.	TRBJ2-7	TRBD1	TGTGCCAGCAGTTACTCGGGACAGGGGGCGGTATACGAGCAGTACTTC	CASSYSGQGAVYEQYF
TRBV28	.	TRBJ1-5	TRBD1	TGTGCCAGCAGCACCAGGGGGCTGCGCCAGCCCCAGCATTTT	CASSTRGLRQPQHF
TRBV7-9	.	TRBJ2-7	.	TGTGCCAGCAGGCACCAAGACCAGCCGGAAACCGAGCAGTACTTC	CASRHQDQPETEQYF
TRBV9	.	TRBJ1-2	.	TGTGCCAGCAGCGTAGCTACGACAGTTAACTATGGCTACACCTTC	CASSVATTVNYGYTF
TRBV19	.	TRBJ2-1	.	TGTGCCAGTCGGCCAGATTGGGGCTCCTACAATGAGCAGTTCTTC	CASRPDWGSYNEQFF
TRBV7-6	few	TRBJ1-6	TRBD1	TGTGCCAGCAGCCCCGGGGACAGTAACAATTCACCCCTCCACTTT	CASSPGDSNNSPLHF
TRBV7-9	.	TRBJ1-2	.	TGTGCCAGCAGCTTAGACGTCGTCGGTGGCTACACCTTC	CASSLDVVGGYTF
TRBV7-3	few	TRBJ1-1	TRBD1	TGTGCCAGCAGCGTAACAGGGGGAGACACTGAAGCTTTCTTT	CASSVTGGDTEAFF
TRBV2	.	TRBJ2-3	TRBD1	TGTGCCAGCAGTGATGGACAGGTATCTAGCACAGATACGCAGTATTTT	CASSDGQVSSTDTQYF
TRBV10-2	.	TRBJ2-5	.	TGCGCCAGCAGTGAAAGGGAGACCCAGTACTTC	CASSERETQYF
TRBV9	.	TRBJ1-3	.	TGTGCCAGCAGCGGTAACCCGCGGCCCCCGGGAAACACCATATATTTT	CASSGNPRPPGNTIYF
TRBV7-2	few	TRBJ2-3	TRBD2	TGTGCCAGCAGCTTACTCAATCGGGAGGTACGCACAGATACGCAGTATTTT	CASSLLNREVRTDTQYF
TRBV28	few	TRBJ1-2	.	TGTGCCAGCTCTGGTCAGGTGGATTATGGCTACACCTTC	CASSGQVDYGYTF
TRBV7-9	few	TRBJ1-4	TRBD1	TGTGCCAGCAGCTTGGGGACAGGGAACACTGTAGAAAAACTGTTTTTT	CASSLGTGNTVEKLFF
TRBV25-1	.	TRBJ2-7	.	TGTGCCAGCACCGGAGCCTACGAGCAGTACTTC	CASTGAYEQYF
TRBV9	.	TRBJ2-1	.	TGTGCCAGCAGCGTAGGAGCAGGGGGGGACAATGAGCAGTTCTTC	CASSVGAGGDNEQFF
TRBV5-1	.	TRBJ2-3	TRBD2	TGCGCCAGCGGACCTAGCGGGATGACAGATACGCAGTATTTT	CASGPSGMTDTQYF
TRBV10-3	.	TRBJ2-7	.	TGTGCCATCAGTTCTGGCTACGAGCAGTACTTC	CAISSGYEQYF
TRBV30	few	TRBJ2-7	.	TGTGCCTGGACCCTAGGGCTACCCACCAACGAGCAGTACTTC	CAWTLGLPTNEQYF
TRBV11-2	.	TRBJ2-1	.	TGTGCCAGCAGCCCGGTAAACTCCTACAATGAGCAGTTCTTC	CASSPVNSYNEQFF
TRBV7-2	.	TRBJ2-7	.	TGTGCCAGCAGCTTGGACGATGCTGGCGAAACCTACGAGCAGTACTTC	CASSLDDAGETYEQYF
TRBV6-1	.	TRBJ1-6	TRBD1	TGTGCCAGCAGTGAAGAGTGGACAGGGGGCAATTCACCCCTCCACTTT	CASSEEWTGGNSPLHF
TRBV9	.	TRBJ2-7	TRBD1	TGTGCCAGCAGCGTAGCGGGACAGGGCTCCGAGCAGTACTTC	CASSVAGQGSEQYF
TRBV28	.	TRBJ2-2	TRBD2	TGTGCCAGCAGCCCTTGGGGGGGGACGGCCGGGGAGCTGTTTTTT	CASSPWGGTAGELFF